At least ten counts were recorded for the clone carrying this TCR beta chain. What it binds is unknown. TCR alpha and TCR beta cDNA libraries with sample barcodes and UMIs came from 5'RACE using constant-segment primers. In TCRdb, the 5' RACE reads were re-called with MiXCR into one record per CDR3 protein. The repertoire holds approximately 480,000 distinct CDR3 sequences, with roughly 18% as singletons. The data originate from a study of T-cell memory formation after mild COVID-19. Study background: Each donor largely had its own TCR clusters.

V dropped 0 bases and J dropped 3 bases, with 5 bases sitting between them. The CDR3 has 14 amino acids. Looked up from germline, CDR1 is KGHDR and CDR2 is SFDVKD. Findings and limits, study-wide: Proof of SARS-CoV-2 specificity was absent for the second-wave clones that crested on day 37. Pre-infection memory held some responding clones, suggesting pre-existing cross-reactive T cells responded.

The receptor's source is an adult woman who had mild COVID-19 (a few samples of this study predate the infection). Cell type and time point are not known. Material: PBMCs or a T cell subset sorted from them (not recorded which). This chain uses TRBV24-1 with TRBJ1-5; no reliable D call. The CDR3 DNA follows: TGTGCCACCAGTGATTTGCGAGACAATCAGCCCCAGCATTTT. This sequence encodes CATSDLRDNQPQHF.